A selection of T cell receptor beta chains follows, all from one sample in a study of Ad26.COV2.S vaccination and SARS-CoV-2 variants. Clones were sequenced by immunoSEQ multiplex PCR, and TCRdb holds only the in-frame ones, with some missing. The data contain a few hundred thousand clones, approximately 92% of them singletons. Sequences were derived from peripheral blood, sampled in a trial of Ad26.COV2.S vaccine versus placebo. These receptors were taken from a person aged 18-65 years who received the Ad26.COV2.S COVID-19 vaccine or a placebo. CDR3s include the opening cysteine and the closing phenylalanine or tryptophan. D genes are given only for firm matches. Size values are once, few and many counts, or a class for expanded clones, and some rows have none.

J gene: TRBJ2-4
D gene: NA
V gene: TRBV6-2/TRBV6-3
clone size: NA
CDR3 protein: CASSYSSRWDIQYF
CDR3 DNA: TGTGCCAGCAGTTACTCGTCGAGGTGGGACATTCAGTACTTC

J gene: TRBJ2-3
D gene: NA
V gene: TRBV5-8
clone size: NA
CDR3 protein: CASSLSGRYTDTQYF
CDR3 DNA: TGTGCCAGCAGCTTGTCCGGGCGGTACACAGATACGCAGTATTTT

J gene: TRBJ2-2
D gene: TRBD2
V gene: TRBV6-6
clone size: NA
CDR3 protein: CASSSRRGRTSGRPSTGELFF
CDR3 DNA: TGTGCCAGCAGCTCCCGAAGGGGCAGAACTAGCGGGAGGCCTTCAACCGGGGAGCTGTTTTTT

J gene: TRBJ2-3
D gene: TRBD2
V gene: TRBV7-8
clone size: NA
CDR3 protein: CASSPRTSGTYTDTQYF
CDR3 DNA: TGTGCCAGCAGCCCTAGGACTAGCGGGACCTACACAGATACGCAGTATTTT

J gene: TRBJ1-1
D gene: NA
V gene: TRBV6-2/TRBV6-3
clone size: NA
CDR3 protein: CASSYGLGTEAFF
CDR3 DNA: TGTGCCAGCAGTTACGGTCTGGGTACTGAAGCTTTCTTT

J gene: TRBJ1-5
D gene: TRBD1
V gene: TRBV27
clone size: once
CDR3 protein: CASSLPRDRGHQPQHF
CDR3 DNA: TGTGCCAGCAGTTTACCCCGGGACAGGGGGCATCAGCCCCAGCATTTT

J gene: TRBJ2-1
D gene: TRBD2
V gene: TRBV5-6
clone size: NA
CDR3 protein: CASSLEGTSGRVAADEQFF
CDR3 DNA: TGTGCCAGCAGCTTGGAAGGGACTAGCGGGAGGGTCGCGGCCGATGAGCAGTTCTTC

J gene: TRBJ2-3
D gene: TRBD2
V gene: TRBV5-4
clone size: NA
CDR3 protein: CASTPSRTSGSTDTQYF
CDR3 DNA: TGTGCCAGCACCCCCTCTAGGACTAGCGGGAGTACAGATACGCAGTATTTT

J gene: TRBJ2-7
D gene: NA
V gene: TRBV13
clone size: NA
CDR3 protein: CASSLVNYEQYF
CDR3 DNA: TGTGCCAGCAGCTTAGTAAACTACGAGCAGTACTTC

J gene: TRBJ1-1
D gene: NA
V gene: TRBV11-3
clone size: NA
CDR3 protein: CASSLAEGKFDTEAFF
CDR3 DNA: TGTGCCAGCAGCTTAGCAGAGGGTAAGTTCGACACTGAAGCTTTCTTT

J gene: TRBJ1-1
D gene: NA
V gene: TRBV9
clone size: few
CDR3 protein: CASSVSGNTEAFF
CDR3 DNA: TGTGCCAGCAGCGTATCAGGGAACACTGAAGCTTTCTTT

J gene: TRBJ1-4
D gene: TRBD1
V gene: TRBV7-2
clone size: NA
CDR3 protein: CASSLVRGLGEKLFF
CDR3 DNA: TGTGCCAGCAGCTTAGTCAGGGGGCTTGGGGAAAAACTGTTTTTT

J gene: TRBJ2-2
D gene: TRBD2
V gene: TRBV7-2
clone size: NA
CDR3 protein: CASSQTSGRSHGELFF
CDR3 DNA: TGTGCCAGCAGCCAAACTAGCGGGAGATCCCACGGGGAGCTGTTTTTT

J gene: TRBJ2-7
D gene: TRBD2
V gene: TRBV6-5
clone size: NA
CDR3 protein: CASSSESGNSYEQYF
CDR3 DNA: TGTGCCAGCAGTTCTGAGAGCGGGAACTCCTACGAGCAGTACTTC

J gene: TRBJ1-2
D gene: NA
V gene: TRBV13
clone size: few
CDR3 protein: CASSLGAVDYGYTF
CDR3 DNA: TGTGCCAGCAGCTTAGGCGCCGTTGACTATGGCTACACCTTC

J gene: TRBJ2-2
D gene: TRBD2
V gene: TRBV19
clone size: NA
CDR3 protein: CASIGGAFGELFF
CDR3 DNA: TGTGCCAGTATCGGGGGGGCGTTCGGGGAGCTGTTTTTT

J gene: TRBJ2-1
D gene: TRBD2
V gene: TRBV7-2
clone size: NA
CDR3 protein: CASSTSGTRGNEQFF
CDR3 DNA: TGTGCCAGCAGCACCTCCGGGACTAGGGGCAATGAGCAGTTCTTC

J gene: TRBJ2-5
D gene: NA
V gene: TRBV29-1
clone size: NA
CDR3 protein: CSVTYAQETQYF
CDR3 DNA: TGCAGCGTTACGTATGCCCAAGAGACCCAGTACTTC

J gene: TRBJ2-1
D gene: NA
V gene: TRBV3-1/TRBV3-2
clone size: NA
CDR3 protein: CASSQVPRDLRNEQFF
CDR3 DNA: TGTGCCAGCAGCCAAGTCCCCCGGGACTTAAGGAATGAGCAGTTCTTC

J gene: TRBJ2-7
D gene: NA
V gene: TRBV20-1
clone size: few
CDR3 protein: CSASTGFSYEQYF
CDR3 DNA: TGCAGTGCTAGTACTGGGTTCTCCTACGAGCAGTACTTC

J gene: TRBJ2-1
D gene: NA
V gene: TRBV27
clone size: NA
CDR3 protein: CASSLASYNEQFF
CDR3 DNA: TGTGCCAGCAGTTTAGCCTCCTACAATGAGCAGTTCTTC

J gene: TRBJ2-7
D gene: NA
V gene: TRBV19
clone size: NA
CDR3 protein: CASSIMTGTSYEQYF
CDR3 DNA: TGTGCCAGTAGTATAATGACCGGCACTTCCTACGAGCAGTACTTC

J gene: TRBJ1-3
D gene: NA
V gene: TRBV5-5
clone size: NA
CDR3 protein: CASSLGPGNTIYF
CDR3 DNA: TGTGCCAGCTCTCTCGGCCCTGGAAACACCATATATTTT

J gene: TRBJ2-3
D gene: TRBD2
V gene: TRBV6-1
clone size: NA
CDR3 protein: CASSEVAGDKDTQYF
CDR3 DNA: TGTGCCAGCAGTGAAGTAGCGGGTGATAAAGATACGCAGTATTTT

J gene: TRBJ1-3
D gene: NA
V gene: TRBV3-1/TRBV3-2
clone size: once
CDR3 protein: CASSPSVGNTIYF
CDR3 DNA: TGTGCCAGCAGCCCCTCGGTTGGAAACACCATATATTTT

J gene: TRBJ2-5
D gene: TRBD2
V gene: TRBV2
clone size: NA
CDR3 protein: CASSGTSGRFGETQYF
CDR3 DNA: TGTGCCAGCAGTGGTACTAGCGGGAGATTCGGGGAGACCCAGTACTTC

J gene: TRBJ2-2
D gene: TRBD2
V gene: TRBV7-9
clone size: NA
CDR3 protein: CASIRAGANTGELFF
CDR3 DNA: TGTGCCAGCATACGAGCGGGGGCGAACACCGGGGAGCTGTTTTTT

J gene: TRBJ1-6
D gene: NA
V gene: TRBV6-1
clone size: NA
CDR3 protein: CASSESGSLVDSPLHF
CDR3 DNA: TGTGCCAGCAGTGAATCGGGAAGCCTGGTTGATTCACCCCTCCACTTT

J gene: TRBJ2-2
D gene: TRBD2
V gene: TRBV11-3
clone size: NA
CDR3 protein: CASSVSGSNTGELFF
CDR3 DNA: TGTGCCAGCAGCGTGAGCGGGAGTAACACCGGGGAGCTGTTTTTT

J gene: TRBJ2-2
D gene: TRBD2
V gene: TRBV5-6
clone size: NA
CDR3 protein: CASSPAGLALLTTGELFF
CDR3 DNA: TGTGCCAGCAGCCCCGCCGGACTAGCGCTTCTCACTACCGGGGAGCTGTTTTTT

J gene: TRBJ2-7
D gene: TRBD1
V gene: TRBV18
clone size: NA
CDR3 protein: CASSPYRTGSYEQYF
CDR3 DNA: TGTGCCAGCTCACCATATCGGACAGGCTCCTACGAGCAGTACTTC

J gene: TRBJ1-2
D gene: NA
V gene: TRBV14
clone size: NA
CDR3 protein: CASSQMTIPNYGYTF
CDR3 DNA: TGTGCCAGCAGCCAAATGACAATACCTAACTATGGCTACACCTTC

J gene: TRBJ1-6
D gene: NA
V gene: TRBV30
clone size: NA
CDR3 protein: CAWSAGVGNSPLHF
CDR3 DNA: TGTGCCTGGAGTGCGGGGGTGGGTAATTCACCCCTCCACTTT

J gene: TRBJ2-5
D gene: NA
V gene: TRBV6-2/TRBV6-3
clone size: NA
CDR3 protein: CASSYHAFETQYF
CDR3 DNA: TGTGCCAGCAGTTATCACGCTTTTGAGACCCAGTACTTC

J gene: TRBJ2-1
D gene: NA
V gene: TRBV5-1
clone size: NA
CDR3 protein: CASSPGGPEQFF
CDR3 DNA: TGCGCCAGCAGCCCAGGTGGACCTGAGCAGTTCTTC

J gene: TRBJ2-7
D gene: NA
V gene: TRBV7-8
clone size: NA
CDR3 protein: CASSTQRVPTTYEQYF
CDR3 DNA: TGTGCCAGCAGTACTCAGAGGGTCCCCACCACCTACGAGCAGTACTTC

J gene: TRBJ1-4
D gene: TRBD1
V gene: TRBV4-1
clone size: NA
CDR3 protein: CASSQDQPGQFGGGEKLFF
CDR3 DNA: TGCGCCAGCAGCCAAGATCAACCGGGACAGTTTGGCGGGGGTGAAAAACTGTTTTTT

J gene: TRBJ1-1
D gene: NA
V gene: TRBV3-1/TRBV3-2
clone size: NA
CDR3 protein: CASSQQGGAEAFF
CDR3 DNA: TGTGCCAGCAGCCAACAGGGTGGAGCTGAAGCTTTCTTT

J gene: TRBJ1-5
D gene: NA
V gene: TRBV19
clone size: few
CDR3 protein: CASSIDLSGGQPQHF
CDR3 DNA: TGTGCCAGTAGTATAGATCTATCTGGGGGGCAGCCCCAGCATTTT

J gene: TRBJ1-5
D gene: NA
V gene: TRBV9
clone size: once
CDR3 protein: CASSVDGGPNQPQHF
CDR3 DNA: TGTGCCAGCAGCGTAGACGGCGGACCAAACCAGCCCCAGCATTTT

J gene: TRBJ2-3
D gene: NA
V gene: TRBV2
clone size: NA
CDR3 protein: CASSEQGLTDTQYF
CDR3 DNA: TGTGCCAGCAGTGAGCAGGGGCTGACAGATACGCAGTATTTT

J gene: TRBJ1-2
D gene: NA
V gene: TRBV4-1
clone size: NA
CDR3 protein: CASSQDPFGGGAYGYTF
CDR3 DNA: TGCGCCAGCAGCCAAGATCCCTTTGGAGGAGGGGCGTATGGCTACACCTTC

J gene: TRBJ2-4
D gene: NA
V gene: TRBV18
clone size: NA
CDR3 protein: CASSLENRDQNIQYF
CDR3 DNA: TGTGCCAGCTCGCTAGAGAACAGGGACCAAAACATTCAGTACTTC

J gene: TRBJ1-1
D gene: NA
V gene: TRBV6-5
clone size: once
CDR3 protein: CASSRAPNTEAFF
CDR3 DNA: TGTGCCAGCAGTAGAGCCCCGAACACTGAAGCTTTCTTT

J gene: TRBJ2-1
D gene: TRBD2
V gene: TRBV7-8
clone size: NA
CDR3 protein: CASSSGTSSYEQFF
CDR3 DNA: TGTGCCAGCAGTTCCGGGACTAGCTCCTATGAGCAGTTCTTC

J gene: TRBJ1-5
D gene: NA
V gene: TRBV19
clone size: once
CDR3 protein: CASSKSMTGNQPQHF
CDR3 DNA: TGTGCCAGTAGTAAATCCATGACAGGTAATCAGCCCCAGCATTTT

J gene: TRBJ2-1
D gene: TRBD1
V gene: TRBV2
clone size: NA
CDR3 protein: CATRDSYNEQFF
CDR3 DNA: TGTGCCACCCGGGACAGCTACAATGAGCAGTTCTTC

J gene: TRBJ1-5
D gene: NA
V gene: TRBV30
clone size: NA
CDR3 protein: CAWSSGVLRAQHF
CDR3 DNA: TGTGCCTGGAGCAGTGGGGTTTTGAGAGCCCAGCATTTT

J gene: TRBJ2-5
D gene: NA
V gene: TRBV18
clone size: NA
CDR3 protein: CASSPRTDQETQYF
CDR3 DNA: TGTGCCAGCTCACCAAGGACAGACCAAGAGACCCAGTACTTC

J gene: TRBJ2-3
D gene: NA
V gene: TRBV6-2/TRBV6-3
clone size: NA
CDR3 protein: CASSYALWTASTLGYTQYF
CDR3 DNA: TGTGCCAGCAGTTACGCACTTTGGACAGCATCTACTTTAGGGTATACGCAGTATTTT

J gene: TRBJ2-3
D gene: TRBD2
V gene: TRBV27
clone size: NA
CDR3 protein: CASSLRVRERGTDTQYF
CDR3 DNA: TGTGCCAGCAGTTTAAGGGTGCGGGAGAGAGGCACAGATACGCAGTATTTT

J gene: TRBJ2-5
D gene: NA
V gene: TRBV19
clone size: NA
CDR3 protein: CASSIEVTDQTQYF
CDR3 DNA: TGTGCCAGTAGTATAGAGGTGACGGACCAGACCCAGTACTTC

J gene: TRBJ2-1
D gene: TRBD2
V gene: TRBV15
clone size: NA
CDR3 protein: CATNNPGTSSRNEQFF
CDR3 DNA: TGTGCCACCAACAACCCCGGGACTAGCAGCCGTAATGAGCAGTTCTTC

J gene: TRBJ2-2
D gene: TRBD1
V gene: TRBV4-2
clone size: NA
CDR3 protein: CASSHFTGTGGTGELFF
CDR3 DNA: TGTGCCAGCAGCCACTTTACCGGGACAGGGGGCACCGGGGAGCTGTTTTTT

J gene: TRBJ1-4
D gene: NA
V gene: TRBV7-2
clone size: once
CDR3 protein: CASSLDVIQGQRELFF
CDR3 DNA: TGTGCCAGCAGCTTAGATGTTATTCAGGGACAAAGGGAACTGTTTTTT